This TCR beta chain is drawn from a study of cytomegalovirus exposure and HLA in healthy donors. Study-wide results and caveats: In a later analysis, at a false discovery rate of 0.05, 16,951 TCR beta sequences matched HLA alleles.

A multiplex PCR was run with 60 Vbeta primers and 13 Jbeta primers. The protocol was immunoSEQ multiplex PCR, while the TCRdb copy is restricted to in-frame clones and leaves out a portion. The table lists around 120,000 clones, over 8% of them singletons, with 3% to 3.5% in the top ten. As concerns this clone: Its antigen is unidentified.

V was pared by 4 bases and J by 9 bases, with 7 bases of the junction left unmatched. Per the germline V gene, CDR1 is KGHSH and CDR2 is LQKENI. The CDR3 has 15 amino acids. The sequence was collected from a man aged 25 to 40 in good health and CMV-seronegative. The rearrangement links TRBV18 to TRBJ2-1; 12 bases line up with TRBD2. Sequencing was performed on PBMCs. In DNA form, the CDR3 reads TGTGCCAGCTCACTCTCTAGCGGGAGGGCCGGTGAGCAGTTCTTC. It encodes CASSLSSGRAGEQFF.